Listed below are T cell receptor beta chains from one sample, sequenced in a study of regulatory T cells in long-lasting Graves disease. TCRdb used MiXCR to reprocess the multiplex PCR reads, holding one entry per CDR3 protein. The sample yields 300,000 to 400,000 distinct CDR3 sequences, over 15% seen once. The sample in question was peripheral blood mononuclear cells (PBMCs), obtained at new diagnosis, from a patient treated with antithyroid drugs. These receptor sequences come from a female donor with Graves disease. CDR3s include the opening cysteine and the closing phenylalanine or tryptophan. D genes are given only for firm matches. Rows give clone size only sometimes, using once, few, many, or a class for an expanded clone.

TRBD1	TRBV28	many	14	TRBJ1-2	TGTGCCAGCAGATCGACAGGGGGCCGCGGTCGCTACACCTTC	CASRSTGGRGRYTF
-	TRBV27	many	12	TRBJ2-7	TGTGCCAGCATCGGGTGGACGCTCGAGCAGTACTTC	CASIGWTLEQYF
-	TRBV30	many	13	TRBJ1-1	TGTGCCTGGAGTGGGGGTCGGGGCACTGAAGCTTTCTTT	CAWSGGRGTEAFF
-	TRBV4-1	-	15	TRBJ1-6	TGCGCCAGCAGCCAAGAACGGCCCTATAATTCACCCCTCCACTTT	CASSQERPYNSPLHF
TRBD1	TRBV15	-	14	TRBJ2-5	TGTGCCACCAGCGGGGACAGGATCCAAGAGACCCAGTACTTC	CATSGDRIQETQYF
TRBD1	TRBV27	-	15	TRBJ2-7	TGTGCCAGCAGCCCTAAAGGGGGCCTCAACTACGAGCAGTACTTC	CASSPKGGLNYEQYF
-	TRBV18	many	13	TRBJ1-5	TGTGCCAGCTCACCAGGGGATGGTCAGCCCCAGCATTTT	CASSPGDGQPQHF
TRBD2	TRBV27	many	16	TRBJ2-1	TGTGCCAGCAGTTTATTAGGCGGGAGCTCCTACAATGAGCAGTTCTTC	CASSLLGGSSYNEQFF
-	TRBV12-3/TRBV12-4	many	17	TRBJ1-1	TGTGCCAGCAACTCGGAGGGGTACTCGGGGGGAAAGACTGAAGCTTTCTTT	CASNSEGYSGGKTEAFF
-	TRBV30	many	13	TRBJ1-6	TGTGCCTGGAGTAATGGAGGGGACTCACCCCTCCACTTT	CAWSNGGDSPLHF
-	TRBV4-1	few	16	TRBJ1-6	TGCGCCAGCAGCCAAGCCGCTGAACAGGGTAATTCACCCCTCCACTTT	CASSQAAEQGNSPLHF
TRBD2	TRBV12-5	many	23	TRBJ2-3	TGTGCTAGTGGTTTGGTAGAGGTCCTCGGACTAGCGGCGGAGCAGAGCGATTCAGATACGCAGTATTTT	CASGLVEVLGLAAEQSDSDTQYF
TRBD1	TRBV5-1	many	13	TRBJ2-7	TGCGCCAGCAGCACGGACAGGCGGGACGAGCAGTACTTC	CASSTDRRDEQYF
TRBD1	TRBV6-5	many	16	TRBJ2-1	TGTGCCAGCAGTTACCTACGCGGACAGGGGAACAATGAGCAGTTCTTC	CASSYLRGQGNNEQFF
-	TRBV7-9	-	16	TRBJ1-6	TGTGCCAGCAGCTCAGGAGGCTACGGGGGTAATTCACCCCTCCACTTT	CASSSGGYGGNSPLHF
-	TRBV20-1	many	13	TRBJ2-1	TGCAGTGCGCCTAGCCCCTCCTACAATGAGCAGTTCTTC	CSAPSPSYNEQFF